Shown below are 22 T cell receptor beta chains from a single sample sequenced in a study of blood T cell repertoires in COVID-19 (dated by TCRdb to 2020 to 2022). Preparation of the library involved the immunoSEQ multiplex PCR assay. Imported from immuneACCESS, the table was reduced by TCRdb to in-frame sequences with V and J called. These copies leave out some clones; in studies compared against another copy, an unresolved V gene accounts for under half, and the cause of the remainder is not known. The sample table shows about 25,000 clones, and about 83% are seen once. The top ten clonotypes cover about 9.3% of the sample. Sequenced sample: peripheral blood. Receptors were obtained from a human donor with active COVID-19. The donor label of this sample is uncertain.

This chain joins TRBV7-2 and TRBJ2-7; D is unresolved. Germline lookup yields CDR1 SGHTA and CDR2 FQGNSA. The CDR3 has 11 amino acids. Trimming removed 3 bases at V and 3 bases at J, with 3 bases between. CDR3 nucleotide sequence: TGTGCCAGCAGCTTTAACTACGAGCAGTACTTC. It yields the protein CASSFNYEQYF.

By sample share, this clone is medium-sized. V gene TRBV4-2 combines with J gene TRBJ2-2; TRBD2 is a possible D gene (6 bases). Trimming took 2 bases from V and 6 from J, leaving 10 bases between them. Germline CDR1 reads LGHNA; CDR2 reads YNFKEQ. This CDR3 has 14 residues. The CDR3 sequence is CASSQTAGPGELFF. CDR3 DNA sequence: TGTGCCAGCAGCCAAACCGCGGGACCCGGGGAGCTGTTTTTT.

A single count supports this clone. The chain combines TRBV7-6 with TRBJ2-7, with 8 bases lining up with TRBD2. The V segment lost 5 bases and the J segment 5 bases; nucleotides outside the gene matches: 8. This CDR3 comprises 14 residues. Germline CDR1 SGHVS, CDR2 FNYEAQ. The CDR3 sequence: CASSRAGVPNEQYF. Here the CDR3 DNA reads TGTGCCAGCAGCCGAGCGGGAGTCCCCAACGAGCAGTACTTC. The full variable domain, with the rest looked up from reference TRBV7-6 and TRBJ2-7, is GAGVSQSPRYKVTKRGQDVALRCDPISGHVSLYWYRQALGQGPEFLTYFNYEAQQDKSGLPNDRFSAERPEGSISTLTIQRTEQRDSAMYRCASSRAGVPNEQYFGPGTRLTVT.

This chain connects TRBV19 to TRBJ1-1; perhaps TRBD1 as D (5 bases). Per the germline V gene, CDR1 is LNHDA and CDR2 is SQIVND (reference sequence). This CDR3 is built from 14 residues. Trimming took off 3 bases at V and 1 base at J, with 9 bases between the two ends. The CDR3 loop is CASSIAGWNTEAFF. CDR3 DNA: TGTGCCAGTAGTATCGCAGGGTGGAACACTGAAGCTTTCTTT.

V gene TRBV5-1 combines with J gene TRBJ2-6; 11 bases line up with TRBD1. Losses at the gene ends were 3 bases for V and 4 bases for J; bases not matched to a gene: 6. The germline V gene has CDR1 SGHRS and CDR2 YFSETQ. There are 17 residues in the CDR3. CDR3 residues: CASSSGQGAGGANVLTF. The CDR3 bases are TGCGCCAGCAGCTCTGGACAGGGGGCGGGAGGGGCCAACGTCCTGACTTTC. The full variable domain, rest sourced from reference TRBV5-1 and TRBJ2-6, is KAGVTQTPRYLIKTRGQQVTLSCSPISGHRSVSWYQQTPGQGLQFLFEYFSETQRNKGNFPGRFSGRQFSNSRSEMNVSTLELGDSALYLCASSSGQGAGGANVLTFGAGSRLTVL.

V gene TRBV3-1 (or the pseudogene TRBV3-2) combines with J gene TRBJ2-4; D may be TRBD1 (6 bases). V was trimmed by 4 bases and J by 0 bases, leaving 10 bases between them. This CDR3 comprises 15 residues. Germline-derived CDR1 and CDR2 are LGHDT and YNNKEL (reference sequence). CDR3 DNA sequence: TGTGCCAGCAGCCTCGACAGGATAGCCAAAAACATTCAGTACTTC. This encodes CASSLDRIAKNIQYF.

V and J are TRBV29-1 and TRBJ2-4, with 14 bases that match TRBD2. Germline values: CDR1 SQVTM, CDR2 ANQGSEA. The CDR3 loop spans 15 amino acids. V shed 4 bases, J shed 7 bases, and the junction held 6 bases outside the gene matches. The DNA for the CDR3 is TGCAGCGTTGCCGGGACTAGCGGGAGATGGAACATTCAGTACTTC. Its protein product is CSVAGTSGRWNIQYF.

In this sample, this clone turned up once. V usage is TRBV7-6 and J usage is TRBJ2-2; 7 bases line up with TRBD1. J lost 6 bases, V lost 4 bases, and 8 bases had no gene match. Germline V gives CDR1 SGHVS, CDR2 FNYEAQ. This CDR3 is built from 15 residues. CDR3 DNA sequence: TGTGCCAGCAGCTCCGATATAGGGGGCGCCGGGGAGCTGTTTTTT. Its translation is CASSSDIGGAGELFF.

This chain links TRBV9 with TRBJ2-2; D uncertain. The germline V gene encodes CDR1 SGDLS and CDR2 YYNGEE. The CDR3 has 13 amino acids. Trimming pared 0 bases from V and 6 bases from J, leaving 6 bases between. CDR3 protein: CASSVARAGELFF. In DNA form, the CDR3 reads TGTGCCAGCAGCGTAGCCCGGGCCGGGGAGCTGTTTTTT.

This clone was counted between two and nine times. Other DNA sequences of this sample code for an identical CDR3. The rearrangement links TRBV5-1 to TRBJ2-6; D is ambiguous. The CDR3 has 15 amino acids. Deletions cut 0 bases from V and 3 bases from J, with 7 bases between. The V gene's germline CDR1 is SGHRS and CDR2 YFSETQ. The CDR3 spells CASSLGEFGANVLTF. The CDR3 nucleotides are TGCGCCAGCAGCTTGGGAGAGTTTGGGGCCAACGTCCTGACTTTC.

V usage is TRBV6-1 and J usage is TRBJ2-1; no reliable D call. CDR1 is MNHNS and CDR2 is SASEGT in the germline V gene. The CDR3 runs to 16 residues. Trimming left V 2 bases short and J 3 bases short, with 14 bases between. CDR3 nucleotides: TGTGCCAGCAGTGAAAAGTTCCTCAGCGACTACAATGAGCAGTTCTTC. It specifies CASSEKFLSDYNEQFF.

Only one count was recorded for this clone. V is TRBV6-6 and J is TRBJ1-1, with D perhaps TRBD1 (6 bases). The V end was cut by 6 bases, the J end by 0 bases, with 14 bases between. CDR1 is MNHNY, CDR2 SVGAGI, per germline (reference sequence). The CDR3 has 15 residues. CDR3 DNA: TGTGCCAGCAGGCCGAGACAGGTTATGAACACTGAAGCTTTCTTT. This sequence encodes CASRPRQVMNTEAFF.

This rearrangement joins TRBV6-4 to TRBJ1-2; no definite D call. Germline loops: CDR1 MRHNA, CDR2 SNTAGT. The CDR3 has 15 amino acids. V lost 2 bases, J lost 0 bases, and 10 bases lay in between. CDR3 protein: CASSDEVGSNYGYTF. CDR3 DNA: TGTGCCAGCAGTGACGAGGTCGGTTCTAACTATGGCTACACCTTC.

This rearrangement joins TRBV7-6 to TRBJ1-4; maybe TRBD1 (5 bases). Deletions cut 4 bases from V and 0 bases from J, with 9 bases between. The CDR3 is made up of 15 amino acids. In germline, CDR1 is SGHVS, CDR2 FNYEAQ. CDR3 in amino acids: CASSSDSATNEKLFF. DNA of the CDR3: TGTGCCAGCAGCTCCGACAGTGCAACTAATGAAAAACTGTTTTTT. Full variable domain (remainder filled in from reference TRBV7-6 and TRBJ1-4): GAGVSQSPRYKVTKRGQDVALRCDPISGHVSLYWYRQALGQGPEFLTYFNYEAQQDKSGLPNDRFSAERPEGSISTLTIQRTEQRDSAMYRCASSSDSATNEKLFFGSGTQLSVL.

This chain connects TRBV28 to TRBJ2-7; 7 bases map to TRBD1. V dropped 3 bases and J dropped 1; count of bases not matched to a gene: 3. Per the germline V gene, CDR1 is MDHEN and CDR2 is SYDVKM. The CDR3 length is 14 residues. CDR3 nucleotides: TGTGCCAGCAGTTTGGCACAGGGGTCCTACGAGCAGTACTTC. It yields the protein CASSLAQGSYEQYF.

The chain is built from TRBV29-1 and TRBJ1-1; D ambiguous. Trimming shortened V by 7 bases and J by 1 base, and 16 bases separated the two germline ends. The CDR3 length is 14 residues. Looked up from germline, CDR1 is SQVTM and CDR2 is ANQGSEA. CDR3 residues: CSGTLGGSNTEAFF. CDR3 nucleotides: TGCAGCGGAACTCTTGGAGGCTCGAACACTGAAGCTTTCTTT.

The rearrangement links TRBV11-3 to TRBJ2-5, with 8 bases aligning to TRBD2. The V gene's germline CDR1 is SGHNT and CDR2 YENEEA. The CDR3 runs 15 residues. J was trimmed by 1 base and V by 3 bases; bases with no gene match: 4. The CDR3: CASSFNSGVQETQYF. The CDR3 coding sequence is TGTGCCAGCAGCTTTAATAGCGGGGTCCAAGAGACCCAGTACTTC.

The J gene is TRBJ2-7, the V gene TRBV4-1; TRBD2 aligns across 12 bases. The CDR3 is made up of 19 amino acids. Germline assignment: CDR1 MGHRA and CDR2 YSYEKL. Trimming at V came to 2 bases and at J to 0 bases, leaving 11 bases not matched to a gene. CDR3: CASSQIRLAGAGNSYEQYF. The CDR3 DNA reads TGCGCCAGCAGCCAAATAAGACTAGCGGGAGCTGGAAACTCCTACGAGCAGTACTTC.

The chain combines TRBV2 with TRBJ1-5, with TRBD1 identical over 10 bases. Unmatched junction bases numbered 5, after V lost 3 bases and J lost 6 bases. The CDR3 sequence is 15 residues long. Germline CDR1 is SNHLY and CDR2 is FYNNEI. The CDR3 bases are TGTGCCAGCAGTGACGTGACAGGGGGCAGTCAGCCCCAGCATTTT. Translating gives CASSDVTGGSQPQHF.

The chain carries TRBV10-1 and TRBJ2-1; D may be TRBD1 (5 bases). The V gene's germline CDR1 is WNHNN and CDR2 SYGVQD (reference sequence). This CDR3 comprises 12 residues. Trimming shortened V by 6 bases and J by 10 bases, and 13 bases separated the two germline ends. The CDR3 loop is CASSGQLGEQFF. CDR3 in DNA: TGCGCCAGCAGCGGACAACTTGGCGAGCAGTTCTTC.

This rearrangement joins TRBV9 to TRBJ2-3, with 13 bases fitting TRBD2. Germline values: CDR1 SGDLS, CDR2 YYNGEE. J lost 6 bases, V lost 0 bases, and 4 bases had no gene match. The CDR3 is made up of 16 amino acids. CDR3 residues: CASSVGGTSGTDTQYF. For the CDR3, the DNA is TGTGCCAGCAGCGTAGGGGGGACTAGCGGGACGGATACGCAGTATTTT.

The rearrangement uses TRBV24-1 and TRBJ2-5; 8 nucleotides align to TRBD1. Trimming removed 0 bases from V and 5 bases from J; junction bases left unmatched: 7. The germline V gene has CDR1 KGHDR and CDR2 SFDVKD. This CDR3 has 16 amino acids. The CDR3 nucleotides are TGTGCCACCAGTGATTTGGAGACAGGGGTTGGCGAGACCCAGTACTTC. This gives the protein CATSDLETGVGETQYF.